What follows are 9 T cell receptor beta chains derived from one specimen sequenced in a study of tumor-infiltrating lymphocytes in oesophageal squamous cell carcinoma. MiXCR, applied by TCRdb to the PCR reads, yields one record per CDR3 protein. Of nearly 20,000 distinct CDR3 sequences listed, around 43% are singletons. Input material: blood. The receptors were gathered from a male donor with esophageal squamous cell carcinoma.

Worth noting for this clonotype: The junction departs from the called germline gene at one end, perhaps through a read error. The rearrangement joins TRBV7-9 to TRBJ2-3; the match to TRBD2 covers 7 bases. CDR1 and CDR2 (germline): SEHNR, FQNEAQ (reference sequence). CDR3 length: 15 amino acids. Written as DNA, the CDR3 is TGTGCCAGCAGCCGGGGAGCGGGGAACACCGGGGAGCTGTACTTC. Translated, it gives CASSRGAGNTGELYF.

This clonotype was seen a few times. The rearrangement joins TRBV7-8 to TRBJ2-1; 7 bases fit TRBD1. The J call may be mistaken, given a closer DNA end match to TRBJ2-5. Germline V lookup: CDR1 SGHVS, CDR2 FQNEAQ. The CDR3 length is 14 residues. The CDR3 protein is CASSRTGAGETQYF. The CDR3 DNA follows: TGTGCCAGCAGCCGAACAGGGGCAGGAGAGACCCAGTACTTC.

This clonotype appeared many times. J is TRBJ1-2 and V is TRBV7-6; tentatively, D is TRBD1 (6 bases). The CDR3 covers 14 residues. Trimming shortened V by 4 bases and J by 0 bases, and 9 bases separated the two germline ends. CDR1 is SGHVS and CDR2 is FNYEAQ in the germline V gene. Here the CDR3 DNA reads TGTGCCAGCAGCTCAGGACAGTCTAACTATGGCTACACCTTC. This translates into CASSSGQSNYGYTF.

This clonotype appeared many times. This chain joins TRBV28 and TRBJ2-1, with D possibly matching TRBD1 (6 bases). The CDR3 totals 13 residues. Per the germline V gene, CDR1 is MDHEN and CDR2 is SYDVKM. V lost 4 bases to trimming and J lost 4 bases, with 8 bases between them. This chain's CDR3 is CASSSQGYNEQFF. DNA of the CDR3: TGTGCCAGCAGTTCACAGGGTTACAATGAGCAGTTCTTC.

About this clonotype: This may be a read error: a much more frequent sequence differs by one nucleotide. This rearrangement joins TRBV6-1 to TRBJ2-5; TRBD1 matches at 7 bases. Germline lookup yields CDR1 MNHNS and CDR2 SASEGT. J was trimmed by 12 bases and V by 6 bases; bases with no gene match: 7. The CDR3 extends over 11 amino acids. CDR3 bases: TGTGCCAGCAGACAGGGGTACGAGAAGTACTTC. It codes for CASRQGYEKYF.

The chain joins TRBV6-1 to TRBJ2-6; D perhaps matches TRBD1 (5 bases). The CDR3 consists of 16 residues. V lost 6 bases and J 1 base, leaving 13 bases between the germline ends. CDR1 and CDR2 from the germline V gene are MNHNS and SASEGT. The DNA for the CDR3 is TGTGCCAGCAGACCGGCGCCAGGGTCTGGGGCCAACGTCCTGACTTTC. Its translation is CASRPAPGSGANVLTF.

The chain is built from TRBV7-2 and TRBJ2-3; a weak D match, TRBD1 (6 bases). Germline lookup yields CDR1 SGHTA and CDR2 FQGNSA. The CDR3 totals 14 residues. V was trimmed by 3 bases and J by 2 bases, leaving 9 bases between them. The CDR3, as DNA: TGTGCCAGCAGCTTTGACAGGTTCACAGATACGCAGTATTTT. This gives the protein CASSFDRFTDTQYF.

At least ten counts were recorded for this clonotype. The V and J genes are TRBV28 and TRBJ1-3; D perhaps matches TRBD1 (5 bases). The CDR3 covers 14 residues. The germline V gene encodes CDR1 MDHEN and CDR2 SYDVKM. V lost 11 bases and J 0 bases, leaving 14 bases between the germline ends. The CDR3 DNA follows: TGTGCCTCCTCGTGGGGCAGCTCTGGAAACACCATATATTTT. It encodes CASSWGSSGNTIYF.

This chain uses TRBV2 with TRBJ2-7; 10 nucleotides line up with TRBD1. Germline-derived CDR1 and CDR2 are SNHLY and FYNNEI. The V gene end was trimmed by 2 bases and the J gene end by 3 bases; junction bases not matched to a gene: 4. The CDR3 extends over 15 amino acids. The CDR3 loop is CASSERGQGLYEQYF. The CDR3 DNA follows: TGTGCCAGCAGTGAAAGGGGACAGGGGCTCTACGAGCAGTACTTC.